This T cell receptor (beta chain) was identified during a study of T cell responses to AZD1222 COVID-19 vaccine. Study information: Pooled together were second doses at about 4 or about 12 weeks. Study-level results: There were repertoire samples only from the period after the peak T cell response. Baseline seropositivity occurred in only 5 or 6 AZD1222 recipients. Across the whole spike, CD4 TCRs peaked at regions 160-218 and 743-854.

Some clones are missing from TCRdb's copy, which holds only in-frame ones; the method was immunoSEQ multiplex PCR. The sample includes roughly 150,000 clones, about 88% of them seen just once. A word on this clone: As yet, its antigen is unknown.

Trimming shortened V by 6 bases and J by 0 bases, and 10 bases separated the two germline ends. Germline lookup yields CDR1 MNHEY and CDR2 SMNVEV (reference sequence). The CDR3 extends over 14 amino acids. The rearrangement joins TRBV27 to TRBJ2-3; D gene uncertain. This clonotype was obtained from an adult in good health. This specimen consisted of peripheral blood, obtained on day 0 of AZD1222 vaccination. The CDR3 nucleotides are TGTGCCAGCAGACCCTACACTAGCACAGATACGCAGTATTTT. This sequence encodes CASRPYTSTDTQYF.